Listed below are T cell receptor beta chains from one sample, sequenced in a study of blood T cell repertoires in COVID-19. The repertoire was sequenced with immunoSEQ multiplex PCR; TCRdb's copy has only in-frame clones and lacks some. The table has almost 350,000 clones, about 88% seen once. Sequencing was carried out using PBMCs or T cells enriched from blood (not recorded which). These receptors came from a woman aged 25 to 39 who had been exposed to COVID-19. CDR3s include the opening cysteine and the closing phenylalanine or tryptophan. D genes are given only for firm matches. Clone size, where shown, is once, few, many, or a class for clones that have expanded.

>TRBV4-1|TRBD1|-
CASSGAGGPSTGELFF
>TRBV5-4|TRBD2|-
CASSLEHGTSGRAYQETQYF
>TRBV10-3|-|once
CAISALNTGNQPQHF
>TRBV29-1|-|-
CSVEEGLGYGYTF
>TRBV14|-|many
CASSPGSHNEQFF
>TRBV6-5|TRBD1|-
CASKRQGARTEAFF
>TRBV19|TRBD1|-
CASSYGTGVMQPQHF
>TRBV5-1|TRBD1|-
CASSFKDRGASPLHF
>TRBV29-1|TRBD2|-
CSVGTSGTTDTQYF
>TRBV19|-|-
CASTQGLEPQHF
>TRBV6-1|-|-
CASSEEQGWEQYF
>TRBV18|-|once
CASSPRTGADPYNEQFF
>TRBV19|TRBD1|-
CASSIEGTGSTDTQYF
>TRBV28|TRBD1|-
CASSSDQGAGDTQYF
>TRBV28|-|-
CASSPGQGEGTGYNEQFF
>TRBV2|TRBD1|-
CARLGWDSYYGYTF
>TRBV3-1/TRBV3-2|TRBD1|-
CASSQVRDRGYGYTF
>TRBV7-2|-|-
CASSLTRGVFPLHF
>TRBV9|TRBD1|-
CASSTQDRVNEQFF
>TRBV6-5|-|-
CASQGREGQPQHF